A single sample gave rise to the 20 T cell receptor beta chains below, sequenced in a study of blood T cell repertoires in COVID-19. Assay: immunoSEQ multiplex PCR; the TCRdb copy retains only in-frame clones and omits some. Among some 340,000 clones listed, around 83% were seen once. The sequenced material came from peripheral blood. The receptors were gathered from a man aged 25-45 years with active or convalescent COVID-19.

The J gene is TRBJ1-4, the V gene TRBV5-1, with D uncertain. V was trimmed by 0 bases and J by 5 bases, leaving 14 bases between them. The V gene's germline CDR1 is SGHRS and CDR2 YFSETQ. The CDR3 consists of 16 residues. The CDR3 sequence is CASSLGAQAENEKLFF. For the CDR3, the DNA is TGCGCCAGCAGCTTGGGAGCCCAGGCCGAGAATGAAAAACTGTTTTTT.

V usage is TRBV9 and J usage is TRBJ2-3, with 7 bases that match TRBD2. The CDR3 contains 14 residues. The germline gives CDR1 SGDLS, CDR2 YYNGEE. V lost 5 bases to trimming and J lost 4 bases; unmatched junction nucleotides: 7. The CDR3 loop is CASSHRLAADTQYF. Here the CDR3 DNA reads TGTGCCAGCAGTCACAGACTAGCTGCAGATACGCAGTATTTT.

The CDR3 here is CASSPSPNRAPNEKLFF. The CDR3 DNA reads TGTGCCAGCTCACCCAGCCCAAACAGGGCTCCTAATGAAAAACTGTTTTTT. This rearrangement joins TRBV18 to TRBJ1-4; D is perhaps TRBD1 (6 bases). This CDR3 has 17 residues. The V end lost 3 bases, the J end lost 3 bases, and 17 bases lay between the germline ends. Germline loops: CDR1 KGHSH, CDR2 LQKENI.

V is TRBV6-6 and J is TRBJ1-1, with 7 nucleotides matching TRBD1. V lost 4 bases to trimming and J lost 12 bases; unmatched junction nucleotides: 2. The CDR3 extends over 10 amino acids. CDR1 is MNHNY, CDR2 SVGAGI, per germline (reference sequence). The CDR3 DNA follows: TGTGCCAGCAGTTCAGGGGGAACTTTCTTT. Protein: CASSSGGTFF.

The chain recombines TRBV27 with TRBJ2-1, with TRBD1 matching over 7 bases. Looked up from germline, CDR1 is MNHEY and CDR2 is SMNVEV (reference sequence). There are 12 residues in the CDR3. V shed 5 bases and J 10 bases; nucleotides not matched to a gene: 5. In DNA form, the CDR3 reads TGTGCCAGCAGTGACAGGGCACGGGAGCAGTTCTTC. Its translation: CASSDRAREQFF.

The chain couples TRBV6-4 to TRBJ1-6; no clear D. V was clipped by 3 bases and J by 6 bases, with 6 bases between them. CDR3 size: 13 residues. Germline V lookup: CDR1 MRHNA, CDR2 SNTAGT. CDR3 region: CASSEQLNSPLHF. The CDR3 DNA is TGTGCCAGCAGTGAACAGCTTAATTCACCCCTCCACTTT.

The CDR3 DNA sequence: TGTGCCAGCAGCTTAGAGGAGGGGTTGATGTATGGCTACACCTTC. Its translation: CASSLEEGLMYGYTF. This chain links TRBV7-2 with TRBJ1-2; D perhaps matches TRBD1 (5 bases). Trimming took 1 base from V and 5 from J, leaving 14 bases between them. Per the germline V gene, CDR1 is SGHTA and CDR2 is FQGNSA. The CDR3 runs to 15 residues.

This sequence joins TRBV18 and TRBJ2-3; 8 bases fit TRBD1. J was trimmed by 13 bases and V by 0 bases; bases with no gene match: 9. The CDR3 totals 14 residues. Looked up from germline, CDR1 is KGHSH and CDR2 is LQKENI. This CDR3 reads CASSPPTGAPAKYF. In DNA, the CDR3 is TGTGCCAGCTCACCACCGACAGGGGCACCGGCGAAGTATTTT.

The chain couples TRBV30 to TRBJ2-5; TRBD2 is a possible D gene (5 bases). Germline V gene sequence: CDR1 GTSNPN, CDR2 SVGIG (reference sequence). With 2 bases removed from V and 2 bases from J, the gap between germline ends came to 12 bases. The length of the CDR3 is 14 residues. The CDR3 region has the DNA TGTGCCTGGAGTATCGGGAATCCTCAAGAGACCCAGTACTTC. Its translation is CAWSIGNPQETQYF. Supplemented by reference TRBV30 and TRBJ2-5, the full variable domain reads SQTIHQWPATLVQPVGSPLSLECTVEGTSNPNLYWYRQAAGRGLQLLFYSVGIGQISSEVPQNLSASRPQDRQFILSSKKLLLSDSGFYLCAWSIGNPQETQYFGPGTRLLVL.

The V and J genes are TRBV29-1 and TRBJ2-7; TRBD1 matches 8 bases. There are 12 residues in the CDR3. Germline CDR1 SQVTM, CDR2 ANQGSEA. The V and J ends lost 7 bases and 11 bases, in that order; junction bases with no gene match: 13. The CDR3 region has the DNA TGCAGCGCCCTTTACCGGGCGGGACAGGAGTACTTC. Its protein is CSALYRAGQEYF.

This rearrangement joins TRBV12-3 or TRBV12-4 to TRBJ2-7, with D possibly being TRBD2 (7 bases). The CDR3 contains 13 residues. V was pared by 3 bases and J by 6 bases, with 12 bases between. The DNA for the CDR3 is TGTGCCAGCAGTTTCGGGGGGCTGAGCGAGCAGTACTTC. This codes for CASSFGGLSEQYF.

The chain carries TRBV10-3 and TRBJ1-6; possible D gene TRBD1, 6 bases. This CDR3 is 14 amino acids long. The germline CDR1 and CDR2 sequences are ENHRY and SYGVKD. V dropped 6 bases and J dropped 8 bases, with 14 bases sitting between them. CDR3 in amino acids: CAISPQGLDSPLHF. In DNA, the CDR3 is TGTGCCATCAGCCCGCAGGGGTTGGATTCACCCCTCCACTTT.

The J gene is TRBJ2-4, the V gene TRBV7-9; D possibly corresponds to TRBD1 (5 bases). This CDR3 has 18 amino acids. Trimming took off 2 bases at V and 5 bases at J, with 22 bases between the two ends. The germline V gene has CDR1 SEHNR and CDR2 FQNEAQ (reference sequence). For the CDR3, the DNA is TGTGCCAGCAGCTTATGGGGCTACGATGGGAATGGCGAAAACATTCAGTACTTC. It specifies CASSLWGYDGNGENIQYF.

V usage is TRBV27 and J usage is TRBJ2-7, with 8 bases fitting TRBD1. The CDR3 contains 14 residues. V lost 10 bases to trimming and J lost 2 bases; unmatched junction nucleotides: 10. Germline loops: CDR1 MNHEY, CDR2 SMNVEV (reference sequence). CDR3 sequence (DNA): TGTGCCACCTCCCCCGGGACAGGAACCTACGAGCAGTACTTC. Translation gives CATSPGTGTYEQYF.

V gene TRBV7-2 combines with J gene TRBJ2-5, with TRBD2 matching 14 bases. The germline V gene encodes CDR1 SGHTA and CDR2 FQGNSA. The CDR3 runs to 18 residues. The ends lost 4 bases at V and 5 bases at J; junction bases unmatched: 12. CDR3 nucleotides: TGTGCCAGCAGCTCCCGGACTAGCGGGAGGACGGGCGGTGAGACCCAGTACTTC. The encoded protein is CASSSRTSGRTGGETQYF.

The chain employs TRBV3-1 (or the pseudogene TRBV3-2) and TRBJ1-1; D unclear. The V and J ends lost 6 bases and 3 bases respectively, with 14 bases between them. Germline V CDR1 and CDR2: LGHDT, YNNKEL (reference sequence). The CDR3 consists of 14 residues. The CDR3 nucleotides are TGTGCCAGCAGTCGAGAGGGTATCGACACTGAAGCTTTCTTT. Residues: CASSREGIDTEAFF.

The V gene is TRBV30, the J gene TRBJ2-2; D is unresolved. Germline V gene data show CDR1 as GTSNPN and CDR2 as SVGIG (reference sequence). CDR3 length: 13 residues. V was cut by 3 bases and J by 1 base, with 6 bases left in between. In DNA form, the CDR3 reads TGTGCCTGGAGGACGGGGAACACCGGGGAGCTGTTTTTT. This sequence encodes CAWRTGNTGELFF.

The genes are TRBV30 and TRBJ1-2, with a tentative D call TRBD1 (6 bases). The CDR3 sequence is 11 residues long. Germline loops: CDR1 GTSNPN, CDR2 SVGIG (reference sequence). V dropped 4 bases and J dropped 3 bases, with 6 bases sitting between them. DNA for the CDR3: TGTGCCTGGAACAGGGACTATGGCTACACCTTC. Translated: CAWNRDYGYTF.

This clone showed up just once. CDR3 nucleotide sequence: TGTGCCTGGAGTGTGGGACAGGGGAAAGATACGCAGTATTTT. It translates to CAWSVGQGKDTQYF. The V and J genes are TRBV30 and TRBJ2-3; 10 nucleotides match TRBD1. CDR3 length: 14 amino acids. V lost 0 bases to trimming and J lost 5 bases; unmatched junction nucleotides: 2. Germline assignment: CDR1 GTSNPN and CDR2 SVGIG (reference sequence).

CDR3 DNA sequence: TGTGCCACCAGCAGAAGGCGGGGGGAAAAACTGTTTTTT. Its protein is CATSRRRGEKLFF. The rearrangement joins TRBV15 to TRBJ1-4; the D gene is possibly TRBD1 (5 bases). The germline gives CDR1 LNHNV, CDR2 YYDKDF (reference sequence). V shed 2 bases and J shed 8 bases, with 9 bases lying between them. The CDR3 loop spans 13 amino acids.